This T cell receptor beta chain comes out of a study of T-cell reconstitution after alpha-beta-depleted transplantation in children. Study observations and caveats: Several hundred expanded graft clones reportedly were the source of alpha-beta T cells about two months after transplant. High day-60 TCRbeta diversity in some patients came from surviving recipient T cells and thymic progenitors. Hyperexpanded clones declined; after one year, newly produced T cells mostly supplied diversity.

With respect to this clonotype: Its antigen remains unidentified. Possible read error: a much larger clone is one base away.

V dropped 2 bases and J dropped 1; count of bases not matched to a gene: 7. Germline CDR1 MNHEY, CDR2 SVGAGI. The CDR3 extends over 17 amino acids. Preparation of the TCRbeta library used unique molecular identifiers. One entry per CDR3 protein results from TCRdb running MiXCR on the PCR reads. The data hold a few hundred thousand distinct CDR3 sequences, with roughly a tenth observed a single time. The sequence derives from a child under two years old with acute myeloid leukemia, due to receive a stem cell transplant. This sequence joins TRBV6-5 and TRBJ2-5; 10 positions agree with TRBD2. The input for sequencing was PBMCs, taken before TCRalphabeta/CD19-depleted stem cell transplant. The CDR3 bases are TGTGCCAGCAGTTACGGGGGGACTAGCGTCTTCCAAGAGACCCAGTACTTC. Its translation is CASSYGGTSVFQETQYF.